This T cell receptor (beta chain) is drawn from a study of blood T cell repertoires in COVID-19. The germline V and J ends were trimmed by 8 bases and 9 bases, with 11 bases remaining between them. This CDR3 has 12 residues. From germline, CDR1 is MNHEY and CDR2 SVGAGI. This clone was counted a few times. The data were produced by immunoSEQ multiplex PCR, yet TCRdb's version contains in-frame clones alone and is incomplete. Among 95,000 to 100,000 clones, about 87% were seen once, and the ten largest hold approximately 10%. The sequenced material came from peripheral blood. The V gene is TRBV6-5, the J gene TRBJ2-6; the D gene is possibly TRBD1 (5 bases). The clonotype originates from a woman aged 30 to 39 with acute or convalescent COVID-19. CDR3 sequence (DNA): TGTGCCAGCGAAGGGGCAGGCAACGTCCTGACTTTC. Encoded protein: CASEGAGNVLTF.